This is a list of T cell receptor beta chains from one sample in a study of blood T cells in healthy people across ages. A single record per CDR3 protein comes from TCRdb applying MiXCR to the 5' RACE reads. Of over 1,300,000 distinct CDR3 sequences in the sample, roughly 59% were seen once. Sequencing was performed on blood. These receptors were obtained from a man in his late teens or twenties in good health. Both conserved end residues are part of each CDR3. A D gene is named only where the DNA matches it firmly. Clone size, where shown, is once, few, many, or a class for clones that have expanded.

d_gene: TRBD2; v_gene: TRBV7-9; abundance: many; j_gene: TRBJ2-7; CDR3aa: CASSFSGRAYEQYF; CDR3nt: TGTGCCAGCAGCTTTAGCGGGAGGGCCTACGAGCAGTACTTC
d_gene: .; v_gene: TRBV6-2/TRBV6-3; abundance: .; j_gene: TRBJ2-1; CDR3aa: CASWAGPYNEQFF; CDR3nt: TGTGCCAGCTGGGCGGGCCCCTACAATGAGCAGTTCTTC
d_gene: .; v_gene: TRBV20-1; abundance: once; j_gene: TRBJ2-7; CDR3aa: CSAFGLTGRDEQYF; CDR3nt: TGCAGTGCTTTCGGACTAACGGGACGGGATGAGCAGTACTTC
d_gene: .; v_gene: TRBV24-1; abundance: .; j_gene: TRBJ2-5; CDR3aa: CATSESGTPGRETQYF; CDR3nt: TGTGCCACCAGCGAATCCGGGACTCCGGGAAGGGAGACCCAGTACTTC
d_gene: TRBD2; v_gene: TRBV10-3; abundance: .; j_gene: TRBJ2-7; CDR3aa: CAISDPGTSGRDYEQYF; CDR3nt: TGTGCCATCAGCGACCCCGGGACTAGCGGGAGGGACTACGAGCAGTACTTC
d_gene: .; v_gene: TRBV5-1; abundance: .; j_gene: TRBJ2-5; CDR3aa: CASSLVAGNKETQYF; CDR3nt: TGCGCCAGCAGCTTGGTTGCGGGTAACAAAGAGACCCAGTACTTC
d_gene: .; v_gene: TRBV14; abundance: .; j_gene: TRBJ2-7; CDR3aa: CASSQVYTGPYNEQYF; CDR3nt: TGTGCCAGCAGCCAAGTTTATACAGGCCCCTACAATGAGCAGTACTTC
d_gene: .; v_gene: TRBV6-5; abundance: .; j_gene: TRBJ2-4; CDR3aa: CAGSYDSLAKNIQYF; CDR3nt: TGTGCCGGCAGTTACGACAGTCTGGCCAAAAACATTCAGTACTTC
d_gene: .; v_gene: TRBV7-2; abundance: .; j_gene: TRBJ1-2; CDR3aa: CASSPTGPTYGYTF; CDR3nt: TGTGCCAGCAGCCCCACCGGGCCAACCTATGGCTACACCTTC
d_gene: .; v_gene: TRBV25-1; abundance: once; j_gene: TRBJ2-7; CDR3aa: CATEGGQIYEQYF; CDR3nt: TGTGCCACCGAGGGGGGACAGATTTACGAGCAGTACTTC
d_gene: .; v_gene: TRBV20-1; abundance: .; j_gene: TRBJ1-1; CDR3aa: CSSRKGNRGEAFF; CDR3nt: TGCAGTTCTCGAAAGGGGAATCGAGGGGAAGCTTTCTTT
d_gene: .; v_gene: TRBV4-1; abundance: .; j_gene: TRBJ2-2; CDR3aa: CASSQVLLEALFF; CDR3nt: TGCGCCAGCAGCCAAGTACTCCTCGAGGCGCTGTTTTTT
d_gene: .; v_gene: TRBV27; abundance: .; j_gene: TRBJ2-7; CDR3aa: CASSLVRGAPYEQYF; CDR3nt: TGTGCCAGCAGTTTAGTTCGTGGGGCGCCCTACGAGCAGTACTTC
d_gene: .; v_gene: TRBV2; abundance: .; j_gene: TRBJ2-1; CDR3aa: CASRRGGLSINEQFF; CDR3nt: TGTGCCAGCAGGAGGGGAGGCCTATCAATAAATGAGCAGTTCTTC
d_gene: .; v_gene: TRBV5-6; abundance: few; j_gene: TRBJ2-7; CDR3aa: CASSIGRRFYEQYF; CDR3nt: TGTGCCAGCAGCATTGGTAGGAGGTTCTACGAGCAGTACTTC
d_gene: TRBD2; v_gene: TRBV20-1; abundance: .; j_gene: TRBJ2-1; CDR3aa: CSARDEGGPVSSYNEQFF; CDR3nt: TGCAGTGCTAGAGATGAGGGAGGGCCCGTTAGCTCCTACAATGAGCAGTTCTTC
d_gene: TRBD1; v_gene: TRBV10-3; abundance: .; j_gene: TRBJ2-2; CDR3aa: CAILLPGQGNTGELFF; CDR3nt: TGTGCCATCCTTTTACCGGGACAGGGCAACACCGGGGAGCTGTTTTTT
d_gene: .; v_gene: TRBV7-9; abundance: few; j_gene: TRBJ1-2; CDR3aa: CASSFAGSNYGYTF; CDR3nt: TGTGCCAGCAGCTTCGCGGGCAGTAACTATGGCTACACCTTC
d_gene: TRBD2; v_gene: TRBV6-1; abundance: few; j_gene: TRBJ2-5; CDR3aa: CASRRLAGGSETQYF; CDR3nt: TGTGCCAGCAGGCGACTAGCGGGGGGGTCGGAGACCCAGTACTTC
d_gene: .; v_gene: TRBV2; abundance: .; j_gene: TRBJ1-2; CDR3aa: CASSEWDGYTF; CDR3nt: TGTGCCAGCAGTGAATGGGATGGCTACACCTTC
d_gene: TRBD2; v_gene: TRBV27; abundance: few; j_gene: TRBJ2-3; CDR3aa: CASSLYRAGAIDTQYF; CDR3nt: TGTGCCAGCAGTTTATATCGGGCGGGAGCGATAGATACGCAGTATTTT
d_gene: .; v_gene: TRBV29-1; abundance: .; j_gene: TRBJ2-3; CDR3aa: CSCVGTDTQYF; CDR3nt: TGCAGCTGCGTTGGCACAGATACGCAGTATTTT
d_gene: TRBD2; v_gene: TRBV9; abundance: .; j_gene: TRBJ2-1; CDR3aa: CASSVGGSNYNEQFF; CDR3nt: TGTGCCAGCAGCGTGGGCGGGAGTAACTACAATGAGCAGTTCTTC
d_gene: .; v_gene: TRBV5-1; abundance: once; j_gene: TRBJ2-7; CDR3aa: CAGSYSGSEQYF; CDR3nt: TGCGCCGGCAGCTATTCGGGGTCCGAGCAGTACTTC
d_gene: TRBD2; v_gene: TRBV5-5; abundance: few; j_gene: TRBJ2-1; CDR3aa: CASSFLSGGVGNEQFF; CDR3nt: TGTGCCAGCAGCTTCTTGAGCGGGGGGGTCGGCAATGAGCAGTTCTTC
d_gene: TRBD1; v_gene: TRBV20-1; abundance: .; j_gene: TRBJ2-1; CDR3aa: CSASARQGRFGSQFF; CDR3nt: TGCAGTGCTAGCGCCCGACAGGGGAGGTTCGGAAGTCAGTTCTTC
d_gene: .; v_gene: TRBV10-3; abundance: .; j_gene: TRBJ2-7; CDR3aa: CAILAHETYEQYF; CDR3nt: TGTGCCATCCTGGCGCACGAAACCTACGAGCAGTACTTC
d_gene: .; v_gene: TRBV20-1; abundance: .; j_gene: TRBJ1-2; CDR3aa: CSARKGADGYTF; CDR3nt: TGCAGTGCTAGGAAGGGCGCAGATGGCTACACCTTC
d_gene: .; v_gene: TRBV2; abundance: .; j_gene: TRBJ1-6; CDR3aa: CASKPNNSPLHF; CDR3nt: TGTGCCAGCAAGCCAAATAATTCACCCCTCCACTTT
d_gene: TRBD1; v_gene: TRBV6-1; abundance: .; j_gene: TRBJ2-7; CDR3aa: CASRDGTGYYEQYF; CDR3nt: TGTGCCAGCAGGGACGGGACAGGGTACTACGAGCAGTACTTC
d_gene: .; v_gene: TRBV7-8; abundance: .; j_gene: TRBJ1-2; CDR3aa: CASSLARAGAGYTF; CDR3nt: TGTGCCAGCAGTTTAGCGCGCGCCGGAGCGGGCTACACCTTC
d_gene: .; v_gene: TRBV4-1; abundance: few; j_gene: TRBJ2-7; CDR3aa: CASSQEGTDVGYEQYF; CDR3nt: TGCGCCAGCAGCCAAGAGGGCACGGACGTCGGCTACGAGCAGTACTTC
d_gene: .; v_gene: TRBV20-1; abundance: .; j_gene: TRBJ2-2; CDR3aa: CSARQGGKLFF; CDR3nt: TGCAGTGCTAGACAGGGGGGAAAGCTGTTTTTT
d_gene: .; v_gene: TRBV5-1; abundance: .; j_gene: TRBJ2-1; CDR3aa: CASSSGAASALYNEQFF; CDR3nt: TGCGCCAGCAGTTCGGGGGCTGCGTCCGCCCTTTACAATGAGCAGTTCTTC
d_gene: TRBD2; v_gene: TRBV7-2; abundance: .; j_gene: TRBJ2-1; CDR3aa: CASSTPGLPSYNEQFF; CDR3nt: TGTGCCAGCAGCACCCCGGGACTACCTTCCTACAATGAGCAGTTCTTC
d_gene: TRBD2; v_gene: TRBV2; abundance: .; j_gene: TRBJ2-3; CDR3aa: CASSVSSGTSGDTQYF; CDR3nt: TGTGCCAGCAGTGTGTCTAGCGGGACATCGGGAGATACGCAGTATTTT
d_gene: .; v_gene: TRBV6-4; abundance: .; j_gene: TRBJ2-1; CDR3aa: CASSIDEQFF; CDR3nt: TGTGCCAGCAGCATCGATGAGCAGTTCTTC
d_gene: .; v_gene: TRBV11-2; abundance: .; j_gene: TRBJ1-1; CDR3aa: CASSLRGFGRRMNTEAFF; CDR3nt: TGTGCCAGCAGCTTACGGGGGTTTGGCAGGAGAATGAACACTGAAGCTTTCTTT
d_gene: .; v_gene: TRBV6-1; abundance: .; j_gene: TRBJ1-1; CDR3aa: CASITAQGRETEAFF; CDR3nt: TGTGCCAGCATTACCGCACAGGGTAGGGAAACTGAAGCTTTCTTT
d_gene: .; v_gene: TRBV14; abundance: .; j_gene: TRBJ1-2; CDR3aa: CASSPRKSSPYYGYTF; CDR3nt: TGTGCCAGCAGCCCCCGGAAGTCGAGCCCGTACTATGGCTACACCTTC
d_gene: .; v_gene: TRBV6-1; abundance: few; j_gene: TRBJ2-3; CDR3aa: CASGLRATDTQYF; CDR3nt: TGTGCCAGCGGTTTGCGGGCCACAGATACGCAGTATTTT
d_gene: TRBD1; v_gene: TRBV9; abundance: .; j_gene: TRBJ2-1; CDR3aa: CASSTTGAWLGNEQFF; CDR3nt: TGTGCCAGCAGCACGACAGGGGCCTGGTTGGGGAATGAGCAGTTCTTC
d_gene: .; v_gene: TRBV2; abundance: .; j_gene: TRBJ2-2; CDR3aa: CASSAIQGNTGELFF; CDR3nt: TGTGCCAGCAGTGCGATTCAGGGTAACACCGGGGAGCTGTTTTTT
d_gene: .; v_gene: TRBV7-2; abundance: .; j_gene: TRBJ2-5; CDR3aa: CASTTQPAGGETQYF; CDR3nt: TGTGCCAGCACGACACAGCCTGCAGGGGGGGAGACCCAGTACTTC
d_gene: .; v_gene: TRBV12-3/TRBV12-4; abundance: many; j_gene: TRBJ2-2; CDR3aa: CASSHTGELFF; CDR3nt: TGTGCCAGCAGTCACACCGGGGAGCTGTTTTTT
d_gene: TRBD2; v_gene: TRBV6-5; abundance: once; j_gene: TRBJ2-3; CDR3aa: CASGGDRTDTQYF; CDR3nt: TGTGCCAGCGGGGGGGACCGCACAGATACGCAGTATTTT